This TCR beta chain stems from a study of CD8+ T cells in alopecia areata. Study overall: In an open-label trial, patients got 5 to 10 mg tofacitinib twice daily.

With regard to this clone: Its antigen is currently unknown.

The junction had 5 bases not matched to a gene; V was cut back by 5 bases and J by 2 bases. CDR1 is LNHDA, CDR2 SQIVND, per germline (reference sequence). The CDR3 extends over 14 amino acids. General study findings and limits: Persistence during tofacitinib was seen for many expanded lesional clones in scalp and blood. Across lesional scalp, and particularly alopecia totalis/universalis, clonality surpassed that of normal scalp.

cDNA serving as the sequencing template came from extracted, reverse transcribed RNA. Using immunoSEQ multiplex PCR, the repertoire was profiled, and TCRdb retains in-frame clones only, with some absent. Altogether about 40,000 clones are present, 80% to 95% being singletons, with the ten largest covering approximately 20%. Sample treatment: oral pan-JAK inhibitor, 5-10 mg twice daily. The chain employs TRBV19 and TRBJ2-7; 8 bases line up with TRBD1. The receptor was derived from a human donor with alopecia areata. Sequenced material: CD8+ T cells sorted from blood, taken at week 24, from a patient treated with tofacitinib. The DNA of the CDR3 is TGTGCCAGTAGTCCGCAGGGGGCCGCCTACGAGCAGTACTTC. Encoded protein: CASSPQGAAYEQYF.